Sequencing of this T cell receptor (beta chain) was carried out in a study of blood T cell repertoires in COVID-19. Study at large: Acute-phase and convalescent COVID-19 samples originated in the United States, Italy and Spain.

Original methodology: Amplification of reference gene primers provided the estimated nucleated cell counts. The data were produced by immunoSEQ multiplex PCR, yet TCRdb's version contains in-frame clones alone and is incomplete. D and trimming were read from the DNA, whereas the V and J calls and clone size are those reported in that table. The sample has about 46,000 clones; 83% are singletons. V was shortened by 0 bases and J by 5 bases, with 5 bases between the two germline ends. Germline lookup yields CDR1 MNHEY and CDR2 SMNVEV (reference sequence). This CDR3 spans 13 amino acids. V gene TRBV27 combines with J gene TRBJ1-5; D gene ambiguous. Sample: peripheral blood. This sequence originates from an elderly woman with acute or convalescent COVID-19. The chain's CDR3 is CASSLSGYQPQHF. In nucleotides, the CDR3 is TGTGCCAGCAGTTTATCCGGGTATCAGCCCCAGCATTTT.